The next 31 T cell receptor beta chains were all read from a single sample in a study of identical twins. TCRdb re-analysed the 5' RACE reads in MiXCR, keeping a single row per CDR3 protein. Here the sample spans some 500,000 distinct CDR3 sequences, 13% to 15% being singletons. These data were likewise used in another study, on yellow fever vaccine responses in identical twins.

The sequencing input was CD4+ T cells sorted from blood. The receptors derive from a woman between 18 and 29 years old in good health.

This clonotype was detected only a few times. V gene TRBV5-1 combines with J gene TRBJ2-3; 10 bases align to TRBD2. Germline CDR1 SGHRS, CDR2 YFSETQ. The CDR3 has 16 residues. The ends lost 4 bases at V and 4 bases at J; junction bases unmatched: 9. The CDR3 bases are TGCGCCAGCAGCACACTACTAGCGGGACTCGCAGATACGCAGTATTTT. Translating it yields CASSTLLAGLADTQYF.

This clonotype appeared a few times. V usage is TRBV28 and J usage is TRBJ2-7; possible D gene TRBD1, 6 bases. Germline V gene sequence: CDR1 MDHEN, CDR2 SYDVKM. The CDR3 spans 15 residues. V lost 4 bases and J 2 bases, leaving 15 bases between the germline ends. CDR3 protein: CASSSIFRDTYEQYF. In DNA form, the CDR3 reads TGTGCCAGCAGTTCAATTTTCCGGGACACCTACGAGCAGTACTTC.

This chain uses TRBV5-1 with TRBJ2-7, with no clear D. Germline CDR1 SGHRS, CDR2 YFSETQ. The V gene lost 0 bases and the J gene lost 6 bases, with 10 bases spanning the gap. The CDR3 contains 13 residues. CDR3 in amino acids: CASSLGPPGEQYF. DNA of the CDR3: TGCGCCAGCAGCTTGGGACCTCCGGGCGAGCAGTACTTC. The whole variable domain, remainder taken from reference TRBV5-1 and TRBJ2-7, is KAGVTQTPRYLIKTRGQQVTLSCSPISGHRSVSWYQQTPGQGLQFLFEYFSETQRNKGNFPGRFSGRQFSNSRSEMNVSTLELGDSALYLCASSLGPPGEQYFGPGTRLTVT.

This clonotype was counted only a few times. The chain joins TRBV4-2 to TRBJ1-1, with TRBD1 identical over 8 bases. This CDR3 is built from 15 residues. Germline trimming cut 4 bases from V and 4 bases from J; bases unmatched to any gene: 8. The germline V gene has CDR1 LGHNA and CDR2 YNFKEQ. CDR3 in amino acids: CASSRDRGRVTEAFF. Here the CDR3 DNA reads TGTGCCAGCAGCCGAGACAGGGGAAGGGTCACTGAAGCTTTCTTT.

CDR3 sequence reads: CASSLRTESSYEQYF. CDR3 in DNA: TGTGCCAGCAGTCTCCGGACAGAAAGCTCCTACGAGCAGTACTTC. This chain joins TRBV27 and TRBJ2-7, with D perhaps matching TRBD1 (6 bases). CDR3 length: 15 residues. Germline V gene lookup returns CDR1 MNHEY and CDR2 SMNVEV (reference sequence). Between the trimmed V and J ends, which lost 5 bases and 0 bases, there was a span of 14 bases.

The chain is built from TRBV10-1 and TRBJ2-7; TRBD2 matches 7 bases. The CDR3 contains 13 residues. In germline, CDR1 is WNHNN, CDR2 SYGVQD (reference sequence). With 9 bases clipped from V and 1 base from J, the junction kept 6 bases outside the gene matches. The CDR3 bases are TGCGCCAGTATAAGCGGGATTTCCTACGAGCAGTACTTC. This codes for CASISGISYEQYF.

In its sample, this clonotype was seen a few times. The rearrangement uses TRBV6-5 and TRBJ2-6, with D perhaps assigned TRBD1 or TRBD2 (5 bases each). The V end was cut by 0 bases, the J end by 4 bases, with 10 bases between. The CDR3 extends over 16 amino acids. Germline CDR1 and CDR2: MNHEY and SVGAGI. CDR3: CASSYSMGDGANVLTF. The CDR3 DNA sequence: TGTGCCAGCAGTTACTCGATGGGGGACGGGGCCAACGTCCTGACTTTC.

This clonotype was seen only a few times. The chain carries TRBV7-2 and TRBJ1-6; D might be TRBD1 (6 bases). Trimming left V 2 bases short and J 7 bases short, with 15 bases between. The germline V gene encodes CDR1 SGHTA and CDR2 FQGNSA. CDR3 size: 16 residues. The CDR3 sequence: CASSLIGAGVNSPLHF. The CDR3 DNA is TGTGCCAGCAGCTTAATAGGGGCAGGGGTGAATTCACCCCTCCACTTT. The full variable domain, in which reference TRBV7-2 and TRBJ1-6 provide the parts outside the CDR3, is GAGVSQSPSNKVTEKGKDVELRCDPISGHTALYWYRQSLGQGLEFLIYFQGNSAPDKSGLPSDRFSAERTGGSVSTLTIQRTQQEDSAVYLCASSLIGAGVNSPLHFGNGTRLTVT.

The rearrangement uses TRBV27 and TRBJ2-7, with D perhaps TRBD1 (6 bases). V lost 0 bases and J lost 1, with 16 bases in between. CDR1 and CDR2 from the germline V gene are MNHEY and SMNVEV (reference sequence). CDR3 length: 17 amino acids. This chain's CDR3 is CASSLSRGQKPSYEQYF. The DNA of the CDR3 is TGTGCCAGCAGTTTATCGCGTGGACAGAAGCCTTCCTACGAGCAGTACTTC.

The table lists this clonotype with a few counts. The chain's CDR3 is CASSLNNGRSTDTQYF. In DNA form, the CDR3 reads TGCGCCAGCAGCTTGAATAACGGGCGTAGCACAGATACGCAGTATTTT. The V gene is TRBV5-1, the J gene TRBJ2-3, with D uncertain. This CDR3 contains 16 residues. Germline lookup yields CDR1 SGHRS and CDR2 YFSETQ. With 1 base removed from V and 0 bases from J, the gap between germline ends came to 12 bases.

The rearrangement uses TRBV5-1 and TRBJ2-3; D may be TRBD2 (11 bases). V lost 3 bases to trimming and J lost 2 bases, with 37 bases between them. The CDR3 contains 23 residues. The V gene's germline CDR1 is SGHRS and CDR2 YFSETQ. The CDR3 sequence is CASSWGTGAPGLAVGGLTDTQYF. In DNA form, the CDR3 reads TGCGCCAGCAGCTGGGGGACAGGGGCTCCGGGACTAGCGGTTGGTGGACTCACAGATACGCAGTATTTT.

The V and J genes are TRBV7-2 and TRBJ1-4; 8 bases map to TRBD1. Germline CDR1 reads SGHTA; CDR2 reads FQGNSA. The CDR3 length is 14 residues. Germline trimming cut 6 bases from V and 8 bases from J; bases unmatched to any gene: 8. CDR3: CASRRQGPSEKLFF. The CDR3 bases are TGTGCCAGCAGACGACAGGGGCCAAGCGAAAAACTGTTTTTT. The full variable domain, its missing parts supplied by reference TRBV7-2 and TRBJ1-4, is GAGVSQSPSNKVTEKGKDVELRCDPISGHTALYWYRQSLGQGLEFLIYFQGNSAPDKSGLPSDRFSAERTGGSVSTLTIQRTQQEDSAVYLCASRRQGPSEKLFFGSGTQLSVL.

J is TRBJ2-1 and V is TRBV6-2 or TRBV6-3; no clear D gene. The V end was cut by 6 bases, the J end by 7 bases, with 10 bases between. This CDR3 comprises 12 residues. Germline V CDR1 and CDR2: MNHEY, SVGEGT. For the CDR3, the DNA is TGTGCCAGCAGACCTACAGAAAATGAGCAGTTCTTC. This gives the protein CASRPTENEQFF.

Only a few counts were recorded for this clonotype. The CDR3 spells CASSADRTYGYTF. In DNA, the CDR3 is TGTGCCAGCAGCGCGGACAGGACCTATGGCTACACCTTC. The chain has TRBV7-2 and TRBJ1-2; 7 positions match TRBD1. CDR3 length equals 13 residues. CDR1 SGHTA and CDR2 FQGNSA come from the germline V gene. Trimming at V came to 5 bases and at J to 4 bases, leaving 4 bases not matched to a gene. The full variable domain, with the rest looked up from reference TRBV7-2 and TRBJ1-2, is GAGVSQSPSNKVTEKGKDVELRCDPISGHTALYWYRQSLGQGLEFLIYFQGNSAPDKSGLPSDRFSAERTGGSVSTLTIQRTQQEDSAVYLCASSADRTYGYTFGSGTRLTVV.

The chain recombines TRBV12-3 or TRBV12-4 with TRBJ2-5; 7 bases fit TRBD1. V was pared by 4 bases and J by 5 bases, with 10 bases of the junction left unmatched. The CDR3 is 15 residues long. This CDR3 reads CASSSPRQGRETQYF. The CDR3 bases are TGTGCCAGCAGTTCCCCCCGACAGGGACGGGAGACCCAGTACTTC.

This clonotype was counted a few times. The genes are TRBV6-1 and TRBJ2-3; 7 bases line up with TRBD2. The V gene's germline CDR1 is MNHNS and CDR2 SASEGT. The CDR3 spans 14 residues. V was pared by 5 bases and J by 6 bases, with 8 bases of the junction left unmatched. This CDR3 reads CASSRRTSGDTQYF. The CDR3, as DNA: TGTGCCAGCAGTCGAAGGACTAGTGGGGATACGCAGTATTTT.

This chain connects TRBV18 to TRBJ1-1, with TRBD1 identical over 7 bases. Trimming at V came to 4 bases and at J to 1 base, leaving 6 bases not matched to a gene. This CDR3 spans 15 amino acids. Germline CDR1 and CDR2: KGHSH and LQKENI. The CDR3 spells CASSQDRTENTEAFF. CDR3 sequence (DNA): TGTGCCAGCTCACAGGACAGGACTGAGAACACTGAAGCTTTCTTT.

This clonotype showed up many times. The rearrangement uses TRBV5-6 and TRBJ2-3; D remains unclear. There are 15 residues in the CDR3. The germline V and J ends were trimmed by 4 bases and 0 bases, with 12 bases remaining between them. Germline assignment: CDR1 SGHDT and CDR2 YYEEEE. CDR3 bases: TGTGCCAGCAGCGCCACTCCTACTAGCACAGATACGCAGTATTTT. This translates into CASSATPTSTDTQYF.

This clonotype has a handful of counts. This sequence joins TRBV5-1 and TRBJ2-7; tentatively, D is TRBD1 or TRBD2 (6 bases each). Trimming shortened V by 4 bases and J by 5 bases, and 13 bases separated the two germline ends. CDR3 length: 13 residues. Germline CDR1 reads SGHRS; CDR2 reads YFSETQ. The CDR3 protein is CASSGGQKNEQYF. Written as DNA, the CDR3 is TGCGCCAGCAGCGGGGGGCAGAAAAACGAGCAGTACTTC.

The rearrangement links TRBV20-1 to TRBJ2-3; the match to TRBD2 covers 13 bases. The CDR3 length is 17 residues. CDR1 and CDR2 from the germline V gene are DFQATT and SNEGSKA (reference sequence). Trimming cost V 1 base and J 3 bases; bases outside gene matches: 7. The CDR3 region has the DNA TGCAGTGCTAGAGTTCTCGGACTAGCGGGGGTGACAGATACGCAGTATTTT. Protein: CSARVLGLAGVTDTQYF.

This chain links TRBV6-5 with TRBJ2-7; D might be TRBD1 (6 bases). Trimming shortened V by 6 bases and J by 3 bases, and 12 bases separated the two germline ends. This CDR3 contains 13 residues. Germline V gene sequence: CDR1 MNHEY, CDR2 SVGAGI. DNA for the CDR3: TGTGCCAGCAGGTACCTACAGGGCTACGAGCAGTACTTC. Amino acid sequence: CASRYLQGYEQYF.

In DNA, the CDR3 is TGTGCCAGCAGCCCCCTCACCGTGGGGAGGGGGAACACTGAAGCTTTCTTT. The encoded protein is CASSPLTVGRGNTEAFF. The chain combines TRBV7-2 with TRBJ1-1; TRBD1 might be the D (5 bases). Trimming removed 5 bases at V and 1 base at J, with 20 bases between. CDR3 length equals 17 residues. Germline CDR1 SGHTA, CDR2 FQGNSA.

This chain uses TRBV27 with TRBJ1-5, with D unclear. V lost 7 bases and J lost 2, with 24 bases in between. CDR3 length: 18 residues. The germline V gene has CDR1 MNHEY and CDR2 SMNVEV (reference sequence). This CDR3 is CASNPRTPGPAGNQPQHF. CDR3 DNA: TGTGCCAGCAACCCGCGAACCCCTGGTCCGGCAGGCAATCAGCCCCAGCATTTT.

In its sample, this clonotype was seen a few times. The rearrangement joins TRBV12-3 or TRBV12-4 to TRBJ1-4; D remains unclear. The V end was cut by 5 bases, the J end by 4 bases, with 11 bases between. The CDR3 consists of 14 residues. The CDR3, as DNA: TGTGCCAGCAGTCTCACCGAGGGTAATGAAAAACTGTTTTTT. This codes for CASSLTEGNEKLFF.

The J gene is TRBJ1-6, the V gene TRBV7-9; D uncertain. Germline lookup yields CDR1 SEHNR and CDR2 FQNEAQ (reference sequence). The CDR3 consists of 15 residues. V shed 4 bases and J shed 7 bases, with 14 bases lying between them. CDR3 bases: TGTGCCAGCAGCTCGAACAGTAACTTCAATTCACCCCTCCACTTT. Translation gives CASSSNSNFNSPLHF.

A few counts support this clonotype. The rearrangement joins TRBV18 to TRBJ2-7, with TRBD2 matching 10 bases. The CDR3 has 15 amino acids. Germline V gives CDR1 KGHSH, CDR2 LQKENI. After removal of 6 bases from V and 0 bases from J, the junction contained 5 bases not matched to a gene. The CDR3 region is CASSQGLASSYEQYF. DNA of the CDR3: TGTGCCAGCTCCCAGGGACTAGCGAGCTCCTACGAGCAGTACTTC.

V is TRBV10-3 and J is TRBJ2-3; D remains ambiguous. Trimming left V 6 bases short and J 5 bases short, with 6 bases between. Germline values: CDR1 ENHRY, CDR2 SYGVKD. This CDR3 has 11 residues. The CDR3 DNA reads TGTGCCATCAGCTTGAGAGATACGCAGTATTTT. Translating gives CAISLRDTQYF.

This clonotype was detected a few times. The rearrangement links TRBV7-2 to TRBJ2-1, with 14 bases lining up with TRBD2. After removal of 6 bases from V and 8 bases from J, the junction contained 6 bases not matched to a gene. This CDR3 is 15 amino acids long. The V gene's germline CDR1 is SGHTA and CDR2 FQGNSA. In DNA, the CDR3 is TGTGCCAGCAGAGGGGGACTAGCGGGAGTATATGAGCAGTTCTTC. Protein sequence: CASRGGLAGVYEQFF.

This clonotype came up a few times. V gene TRBV5-1 combines with J gene TRBJ2-5; the D gene is possibly TRBD2 (7 bases). Germline loops: CDR1 SGHRS, CDR2 YFSETQ. The CDR3 runs 15 residues. V was clipped by 4 bases and J by 4 bases, with 17 bases between them. CDR3 in DNA: TGCGCCAGCAGCCCAGGCGGGGGCGGTGGAGAGACCCAGTACTTC. It is translated as CASSPGGGGGETQYF.

This chain joins TRBV20-1 and TRBJ2-7; D might be TRBD2 (6 bases). Germline CDR1 is DFQATT and CDR2 is SNEGSKA (reference sequence). V lost 4 bases, J lost 0 bases, and 16 bases lay in between. The CDR3 contains 15 residues. Here the CDR3 DNA reads TGCAGTGCTACTCGGGGTTTAGCGGACTCCTACGAGCAGTACTTC. Protein: CSATRGLADSYEQYF.

This clonotype was counted between two and nine times. For the CDR3, the DNA is TGTGCCACCAGCAGAGAGGGTTGGGGTACTACGGGCGGGGAGCTGTTTTTT. This codes for CATSREGWGTTGGELFF. The chain joins TRBV15 to TRBJ2-2, with D unresolved. This CDR3 is 17 amino acids long. V was cut by 0 bases and J by 7 bases, with 18 bases left in between. Per the germline V gene, CDR1 is LNHNV and CDR2 is YYDKDF (reference sequence).